These 5 T cell receptor beta chains originate from one sample sequenced in a study of cytomegalovirus exposure and HLA in healthy donors. The PCR ran on 60 Vbeta and 13 Jbeta primers. Clones were read by immunoSEQ multiplex PCR, and TCRdb kept only the in-frame ones, dropping some. The table shows 100,000 or so clones, with over 80% occurring only once. Sequenced: PBMCs. The receptors were gathered from a young man in good health and CMV-seronegative.

The gene calls are TRBV18 and TRBJ1-2; a possible D gene is TRBD1 (6 bases). CDR3 size: 14 residues. Trimming shortened V by 3 bases and J by 3 bases, and 11 bases separated the two germline ends. In germline, CDR1 is KGHSH, CDR2 LQKENI. The CDR3 DNA reads TGTGCCAGCTCACCGCTACAGGGTGACTATGGCTACACCTTC. This translates into CASSPLQGDYGYTF.

This clone was counted a few times. For the CDR3, the DNA is TGTGCCAGCAGCTTGGCCCAATATGAAAAACTGTTTTTT. It translates to CASSLAQYEKLFF. J is TRBJ1-4 and V is TRBV5-6; D gene ambiguous. The CDR3 has 13 residues. Germline CDR1 is SGHDT and CDR2 is YYEEEE. The germline V and J ends were trimmed by 0 bases and 6 bases, with 6 bases remaining between them.

The chain is built from TRBV7-9 and TRBJ2-5; tentatively, D is TRBD2 (6 bases). The CDR3 spans 14 residues. V lost 8 bases to trimming and J lost 5 bases, with 18 bases between them. The germline gives CDR1 SEHNR, CDR2 FQNEAQ (reference sequence). The CDR3 loop is CASPDSEGSETQYF. In DNA form, the CDR3 reads TGTGCCAGCCCCGATTCGGAGGGGAGCGAGACCCAGTACTTC.

The rearrangement joins TRBV5-4 to TRBJ2-6, with D tentatively TRBD1 (6 bases). V was trimmed by 1 base and J by 5 bases, leaving 10 bases between them. In germline, CDR1 is SGHNT, CDR2 YYREEE (reference sequence). This CDR3 comprises 15 residues. CDR3 bases: TGTGCCAGCAGCTTGAATCAGGGGTGGGCCAACGTCCTGACTTTC. It encodes CASSLNQGWANVLTF.

The gene calls are TRBV25-1 and TRBJ2-5; 7 bases are shared with TRBD2. Gene TRBJ2-7 matches the end of the DNA better, so the J call may be wrong. Germline loops: CDR1 MGHDK, CDR2 SYGVNS. The CDR3 sequence is 15 residues long. The CDR3 DNA sequence: TGTGCCAGCACCCACGGGCTAGCGGACTCCTACGAGCAGTACTTC. It yields the protein CASTHGLADSYEQYF.